This passage covers 2 T cell receptor beta chains from one sample sequenced in a study of human T cells and chemical hapten exposure. MiXCR, applied by TCRdb to the RACE reads, yields one record per CDR3 protein. This sample has 70,000 to 80,000 distinct CDR3 sequences, with 32% found just once. Time point specified: patch test 1, 2 weeks after DPC sensitization. Regarding treatment: therapeutic diphenylcyclopropenone sensitization with weekly scalp DPC. Here the sequenced sample was whole blood, taken in connection with sensitization to the hapten diphenylcyclopropenone (DPC). The receptors here all came from a man between 35 and 55 years old with alopecia areata. Some clones in this sample may be carry-over from other donors' samples.

The chain joins TRBV29-1 to TRBJ2-1, with 7 bases that match TRBD2. This CDR3 comprises 13 residues. Per the germline V gene, CDR1 is SQVTM and CDR2 is ANQGSEA. The V and J ends lost 5 bases and 7 bases, in that order; junction bases with no gene match: 8. CDR3 coding DNA: TGCAGCGTTTGGTGGGAGGGCCCTAATGAGCAGTTCTTC. This codes for CSVWWEGPNEQFF.

The V call is TRBV27, the J call TRBJ2-3; the D gene could be TRBD1 or TRBD2 (5 bases each). The V and J ends lost 4 bases and 0 bases respectively, with 8 bases between them. CDR1 MNHEY and CDR2 SMNVEV come from the germline V gene (reference sequence). This CDR3 is 14 amino acids long. CDR3: CASSWWGSTDTQYF. CDR3 nucleotides: TGTGCCAGCAGTTGGTGGGGGAGCACAGATACGCAGTATTTT.